The present T cell receptor (beta chain) was sequenced within a study of tumor-infiltrating lymphocytes in primary liver carcinoma. Notes on this clonotype: An end of the junction differs from the germline gene, which may be a read error.

Alongside blood RNA obtained from unsorted whole blood, germline DNA was also extracted. TCR beta cDNA was reverse-transcribed from about 500 ng of total RNA. The reaction used a constant-region primer and ProtoScript II reverse transcriptase. Slightly modified ARM-PCR, run as three nested multiplex PCR rounds, produced the TCR beta libraries. TCRdb reprocessed the multiplex PCR reads via MiXCR and lists one record per CDR3 protein. The sample yields hundreds of thousands of distinct CDR3 sequences, 50% to 60% seen once. The clonotype originates from a woman between 25 and 40 years old with primary liver carcinoma and hepatitis B virus infection. The material sequenced was peripheral blood.

The CDR3 region has the DNA TGTGCCAGCAGCTCTACGGCAGGGAGCCATTATACGAAGTATTTT. It codes for CASSSTAGSHYTKYF. The gene calls are TRBV5-4 and TRBJ2-3; D tentatively reads TRBD1 or TRBD2 (5 bases each). The CDR3 is 15 residues long. From germline, CDR1 is SGHNT and CDR2 YYREEE (reference sequence).